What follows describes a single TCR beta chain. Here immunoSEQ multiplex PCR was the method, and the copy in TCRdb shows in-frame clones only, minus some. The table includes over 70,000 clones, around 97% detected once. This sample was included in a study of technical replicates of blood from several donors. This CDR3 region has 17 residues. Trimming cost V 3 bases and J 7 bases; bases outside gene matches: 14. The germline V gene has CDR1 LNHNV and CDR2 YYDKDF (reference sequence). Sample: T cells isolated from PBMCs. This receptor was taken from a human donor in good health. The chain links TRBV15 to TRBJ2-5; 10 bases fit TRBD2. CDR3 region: CATSRALAGSGGGTQYF. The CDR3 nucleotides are TGTGCCACCAGCAGGGCACTAGCGGGGAGTGGGGGGGGGACCCAGTACTTC.